One and the same sample provided the 26 T cell receptor beta chains below, sequenced in a study of blood T cell repertoires in COVID-19. Clones were read by immunoSEQ multiplex PCR, and TCRdb kept only the in-frame ones, dropping some. This sample yields roughly 120,000 clones, of which 60% to 85% are seen a single time; approximately 5.6% belongs to the top ten. What was sequenced was peripheral blood. The receptor set was obtained from a man between 65 and 85 years old with acute or convalescent COVID-19.

The chain couples TRBV27 to TRBJ1-6; 7 positions agree with TRBD1. The CDR3 has 16 amino acids. Germline CDR1 and CDR2: MNHEY and SMNVEV (reference sequence). The V segment lost 4 bases and the J segment 0 bases; nucleotides outside the gene matches: 3. The CDR3 sequence: CASSSRDSSYNSPLHF. As DNA, the CDR3 is TGTGCCAGCAGTTCAAGGGACAGCTCCTATAATTCACCCCTCCACTTT.

The V gene is TRBV12-3 or TRBV12-4, the J gene TRBJ1-1; the D is unclear. Trimming took 2 bases from V and 7 from J, leaving 11 bases between them. The CDR3 extends over 13 amino acids. CDR3 in DNA: TGTGCCAGCAGTTTATATCGAGGGAATGAAGCTTTCTTT. It is translated as CASSLYRGNEAFF.

The V gene is TRBV30, the J gene TRBJ1-6, with 8 bases fitting TRBD1. The germline V gene encodes CDR1 GTSNPN and CDR2 SVGIG (reference sequence). The CDR3 spans 13 residues. Trimming removed 3 bases from V and 8 bases from J; junction bases left unmatched: 3. This CDR3 reads CAWSLTGDSPLHF. The DNA for the CDR3 is TGTGCCTGGAGCCTGACAGGGGATTCACCCCTCCACTTT. The full variable domain, with the rest looked up from reference TRBV30 and TRBJ1-6, is SQTIHQWPATLVQPVGSPLSLECTVEGTSNPNLYWYRQAAGRGLQLLFYSVGIGQISSEVPQNLSASRPQDRQFILSSKKLLLSDSGFYLCAWSLTGDSPLHFGNGTRLTVT.

This chain connects TRBV20-1 to TRBJ2-3; D remains unclear. The CDR3 loop spans 11 amino acids. In germline, CDR1 is DFQATT, CDR2 SNEGSKA (reference sequence). V was trimmed by 7 bases and J by 8 bases, leaving 13 bases between them. The CDR3 nucleotides read TGCAGTGTTCCCTTGACGGGTACGCAGTATTTT. This sequence encodes CSVPLTGTQYF.

The rearrangement links TRBV19 to TRBJ1-4; TRBD1 aligns across 8 bases. This CDR3 has 14 residues. With 3 bases clipped from V and 8 bases from J, the junction kept 5 bases outside the gene matches. From germline, CDR1 is LNHDA and CDR2 SQIVND (reference sequence). CDR3 protein: CASSIGQGREKLFF. The CDR3 bases are TGTGCCAGTAGTATCGGACAGGGACGAGAAAAACTGTTTTTT.

The chain recombines TRBV4-3 with TRBJ1-4; no reliable D call. Per germline, CDR1 LGHNA and CDR2 YSLEER. The CDR3 spans 15 residues. V shed 1 base and J shed 3 bases, with 9 bases lying between them. CDR3 protein: CASSQVFKPNEKLFF. CDR3 bases: TGCGCCAGCAGCCAAGTTTTCAAGCCTAATGAAAAACTGTTTTTT.

The chain uses TRBV19 and TRBJ1-6; D gene uncertain. Trimming took 3 bases from V and 0 from J, leaving 15 bases between them. The CDR3 spans 18 residues. Germline V gives CDR1 LNHDA, CDR2 SQIVND (reference sequence). The CDR3 sequence: CASSIEGRRSSYNSPLHF. CDR3 in DNA: TGTGCCAGTAGTATTGAGGGCCGGCGGAGCTCCTATAATTCACCCCTCCACTTT. The full variable domain, with the rest looked up from reference TRBV19 and TRBJ1-6, is DGGITQSPKYLFRKEGQNVTLSCEQNLNHDAMYWYRQDPGQGLRLIYYSQIVNDFQKGDIAEGYSVSREKKESFPLTVTSAQKNPTAFYLCASSIEGRRSSYNSPLHFGNGTRLTVT.

This clone was seen many times. The V and J genes are TRBV19 and TRBJ2-2; the match to TRBD2 covers 9 bases. The CDR3 has 14 amino acids. J lost 4 bases, V lost 8 bases, and 5 bases had no gene match. In germline, CDR1 is LNHDA, CDR2 SQIVND (reference sequence). The DNA of the CDR3 is TGTGCCAGTTTAGCGGGAGTGCGCACCGGGGAGCTGTTTTTT. Its protein is CASLAGVRTGELFF.

V and J are TRBV4-3 and TRBJ2-7, with TRBD1 matching 7 bases. CDR3 length: 14 residues. Germline lookup yields CDR1 LGHNA and CDR2 YSLEER. Losses at the gene ends were 1 base for V and 2 bases for J; bases not matched to a gene: 2. As DNA, the CDR3 is TGCGCCAGCAGCCAAGGTAGGGGGCCCTACGAGCAGTACTTC. It yields the protein CASSQGRGPYEQYF.

This chain uses TRBV4-3 with TRBJ1-1, with unresolved D. The CDR3 has 14 amino acids. Between the trimmed V and J ends, which lost 3 bases and 2 bases, there was a span of 10 bases. Germline CDR1 is LGHNA and CDR2 is YSLEER. The CDR3 sequence is CASSHATANTEAFF. In DNA, the CDR3 is TGCGCCAGCAGCCATGCTACAGCTAACACTGAAGCTTTCTTT.

This chain links TRBV9 with TRBJ1-1; D call uncertain. The CDR3 is 15 amino acids. V was shortened by 2 bases and J by 9 bases, with 20 bases between the two germline ends. Germline CDR1 is SGDLS and CDR2 is YYNGEE. The DNA of the CDR3 is TGTGCCAGCAGCGTCTTAGGCGGGTCCTATACAAAAGCTTTCTTT. Its protein is CASSVLGGSYTKAFF.

This chain links TRBV11-1 with TRBJ2-7; TRBD2 matches at 9 bases. This CDR3 contains 15 residues. The V gene end was trimmed by 5 bases and the J gene end by 7 bases; junction bases not matched to a gene: 12. Germline-derived CDR1 and CDR2 are SGHAT and FQDESV (reference sequence). This CDR3 reads CASSLFQAGGQEQYF. The CDR3 DNA sequence: TGTGCCAGCAGCCTTTTCCAGGCGGGGGGGCAAGAGCAGTACTTC.

This clone was counted only a few times. The V gene is TRBV12-3 or TRBV12-4, the J gene TRBJ2-7; TRBD2 matches at 7 bases. The CDR3 contains 12 residues. V lost 2 bases, J lost 5 bases, and 0 bases stayed unmatched. CDR3 in DNA: TGTGCCAGCAGTTTACTAGCGGACGAGCAGTACTTC. Translated, it gives CASSLLADEQYF.

This chain connects TRBV5-4 to TRBJ2-7, with TRBD1 identical over 11 bases. In germline, CDR1 is SGHNT, CDR2 YYREEE (reference sequence). The trim removed 4 bases at V and 5 bases at J, leaving 8 bases unmatched. The CDR3 is 15 residues long. The DNA of the CDR3 is TGTGCCAGCAGCCCTTGGACAGGGGGCCCCAACGAGCAGTACTTC. Protein sequence: CASSPWTGGPNEQYF.

J is TRBJ2-3 and V is TRBV24-1, with 10 nucleotides matching TRBD2. Germline V gene lookup returns CDR1 KGHDR and CDR2 SFDVKD. This CDR3 is built from 18 residues. Trimming at V came to 2 bases and at J to 4 bases, leaving 11 bases not matched to a gene. The CDR3 coding sequence is TGTGCCACCAGTGATTCGGGCGGAGCGGGGGGGGAGCCAGATACGCAGTATTTT. Amino acid sequence: CATSDSGGAGGEPDTQYF.

This clone appeared a single time. This chain links TRBV7-2 with TRBJ1-1; no clear D gene. The germline V gene encodes CDR1 SGHTA and CDR2 FQGNSA. Trimming removed 1 base at V and 4 bases at J, with 7 bases between. The CDR3 consists of 13 residues. CDR3 DNA: TGTGCCAGCAGCTTAGACCTATCCACTGAAGCTTTCTTT. Translating gives CASSLDLSTEAFF. Complete variable domain (other parts from reference TRBV7-2 and TRBJ1-1): GAGVSQSPSNKVTEKGKDVELRCDPISGHTALYWYRQSLGQGLEFLIYFQGNSAPDKSGLPSDRFSAERTGGSVSTLTIQRTQQEDSAVYLCASSLDLSTEAFFGQGTRLTVV.

This chain uses TRBV7-8 with TRBJ1-4; the match to TRBD1 covers 7 bases. Per the germline V gene, CDR1 is SGHVS and CDR2 is FQNEAQ. V was pared by 3 bases and J by 7 bases, with 5 bases of the junction left unmatched. This CDR3 comprises 14 residues. Here the CDR3 reads CASSFTGVGEKLFF. In DNA form, the CDR3 reads TGTGCCAGCAGCTTCACAGGGGTGGGTGAAAAACTGTTTTTT.

The chain links TRBV19 to TRBJ1-1; a possible D gene is TRBD1 (6 bases). This CDR3 spans 13 amino acids. Trimming left V 2 bases short and J 7 bases short, with 11 bases between. The germline gives CDR1 LNHDA, CDR2 SQIVND (reference sequence). In nucleotides, the CDR3 is TGTGCCAGTAGTATAATGATGGACAGTGAAGCTTTCTTT. Protein: CASSIMMDSEAFF. The full variable domain, its missing parts supplied by reference TRBV19 and TRBJ1-1, is DGGITQSPKYLFRKEGQNVTLSCEQNLNHDAMYWYRQDPGQGLRLIYYSQIVNDFQKGDIAEGYSVSREKKESFPLTVTSAQKNPTAFYLCASSIMMDSEAFFGQGTRLTVV.

This clone was detected a few times. The chain is built from TRBV28 and TRBJ2-7; tentative D call: TRBD2 (5 bases). The CDR3 extends over 15 amino acids. CDR1 and CDR2 from the germline V gene are MDHEN and SYDVKM. V lost 4 bases and J lost 11, with 24 bases in between. The CDR3: CASSSSSGSSFGEYF. CDR3 sequence (DNA): TGTGCCAGCAGTTCCTCCTCCGGGTCATCTTTCGGGGAGTACTTC.

The V and J genes are TRBV7-3 and TRBJ2-1; 9 bases map to TRBD2. The V gene's germline CDR1 is SGHTA and CDR2 FQGTGA. This CDR3 has 16 amino acids. V shed 5 bases, J shed 8 bases, and the junction held 13 bases outside the gene matches. In DNA, the CDR3 is TGTGCCAGCAGCCCTCGTGGTGCGGGAGGGCCCGATGAGCAGTTCTTC. Its protein is CASSPRGAGGPDEQFF.

V is TRBV20-1 and J is TRBJ2-3; 10 nucleotides match TRBD2. From germline, CDR1 is DFQATT and CDR2 SNEGSKA (reference sequence). This CDR3 is 16 amino acids long. J lost 2 bases, V lost 3 bases, and 8 bases had no gene match. This CDR3 reads CSASPVAGGYTDTQYF. The CDR3 bases are TGCAGTGCTAGTCCCGTAGCGGGGGGCTACACAGATACGCAGTATTTT.

The V gene is TRBV28, the J gene TRBJ2-7, with a weak D call TRBD2 (6 bases). V was clipped by 7 bases and J by 9 bases, with 16 bases between them. The CDR3 loop spans 12 amino acids. CDR1 is MDHEN, CDR2 SYDVKM, per germline. CDR3 nucleotide sequence: TGTGCCAGCACCGGGGGACTCGAGGTGCAGTACTTC. Its protein is CASTGGLEVQYF. Combining the CDR3 with reference TRBV28 and TRBJ2-7 gives the whole variable domain DVKVTQSSRYLVKRTGEKVFLECVQDMDHENMFWYRQDPGLGLRLIYFSYDVKMKEKGDIPEGYSVSREKKERFSLILESASTNQTSMYLCASTGGLEVQYFGPGTRLTVT.

The CDR3 region is CASSLEDRGSTEAFF. The CDR3 nucleotides read TGTGCCAGCAGCTTGGAGGACAGGGGTAGCACTGAAGCTTTCTTT. V is TRBV7-8 and J is TRBJ1-1, with TRBD1 matching 9 bases. Germline V gene sequence: CDR1 SGHVS, CDR2 FQNEAQ. Trimming removed 3 bases from V and 4 bases from J; junction bases left unmatched: 6. This CDR3 is built from 15 residues.

This clone was seen a handful of times. The chain recombines TRBV6-4 with TRBJ1-2, with no clear D. The CDR3 has 14 residues. CDR1 and CDR2 from the germline V gene are MRHNA and SNTAGT. Trimming shortened V by 0 bases and J by 6 bases, and 11 bases separated the two germline ends. The chain's CDR3 is CASSDSNRGNGYTF. The CDR3 bases are TGTGCCAGCAGTGACTCGAACCGGGGAAATGGCTACACCTTC.

The genes are TRBV3-1 (or the pseudogene TRBV3-2) and TRBJ2-1, with a tentative D call TRBD2 (5 bases). CDR1 and CDR2 from the germline V gene are LGHDT and YNNKEL (reference sequence). V was clipped by 1 base and J by 6 bases, with 10 bases between them. The CDR3 extends over 14 amino acids. In DNA form, the CDR3 reads TGTGCCAGCAGCCAAGGCCTCGGAGGCAATGAGCAGTTCTTC. Its protein product is CASSQGLGGNEQFF.

The CDR3 DNA is TGTGCCAGCTTACCGACGGGAACTACTCCTTCACCCCTCCACTTT. The encoded protein is CASLPTGTTPSPLHF. The J gene is TRBJ1-6, the V gene TRBV28; D not certain. Looked up from germline, CDR1 is MDHEN and CDR2 is SYDVKM. The CDR3 sequence is 15 residues long. Trimming cost V 8 bases and J 9 bases, with 20 bases left between them.